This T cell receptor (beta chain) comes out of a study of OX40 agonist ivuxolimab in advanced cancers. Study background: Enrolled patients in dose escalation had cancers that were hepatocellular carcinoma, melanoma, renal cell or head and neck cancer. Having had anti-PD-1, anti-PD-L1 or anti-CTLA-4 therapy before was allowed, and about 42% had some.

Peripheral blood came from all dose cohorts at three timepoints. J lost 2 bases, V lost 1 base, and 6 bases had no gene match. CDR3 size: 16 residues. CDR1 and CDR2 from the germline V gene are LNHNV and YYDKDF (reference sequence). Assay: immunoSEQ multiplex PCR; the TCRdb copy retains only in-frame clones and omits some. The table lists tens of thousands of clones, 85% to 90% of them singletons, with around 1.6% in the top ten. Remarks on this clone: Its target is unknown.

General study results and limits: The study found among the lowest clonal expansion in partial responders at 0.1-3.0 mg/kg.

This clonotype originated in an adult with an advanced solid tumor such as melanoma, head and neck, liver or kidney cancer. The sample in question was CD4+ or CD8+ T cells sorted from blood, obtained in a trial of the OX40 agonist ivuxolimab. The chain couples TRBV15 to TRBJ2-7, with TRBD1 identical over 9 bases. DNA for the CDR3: TGTGCCACCAGCAGAGGCGCCGGGACAGGGACCTACGAGCAGTACTTC. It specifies CATSRGAGTGTYEQYF.